The clone carrying this T cell receptor (beta chain) was detected only a few times. TCRdb's table, derived via immunoSEQ multiplex PCR, lists solely in-frame clones and lacks some. Of tens of thousands of clones in the sample, 80% to 85% were seen once. The entry originates in a study of OX40 agonist ivuxolimab in advanced cancers. This CDR3 has 15 amino acids. The V end was cut by 0 bases, the J end by 2 bases, with 10 bases between. Germline V gives CDR1 SGHRS, CDR2 YFSETQ. The clonotype comes from an adult with an advanced solid tumor such as melanoma, head and neck, liver or kidney cancer. The rearrangement links TRBV5-1 to TRBJ2-3; D not certain. This material consisted of CD4+ or CD8+ T cells sorted from blood, taken in a trial of the OX40 agonist ivuxolimab. The CDR3 coding sequence is TGCGCCAGCAGCTTGGACCCGGGCGCCACAGATACGCAGTATTTT. As protein: CASSLDPGATDTQYF.